This TCR beta chain is drawn from a study of blood T cell repertoires in COVID-19. With 1 base removed from V and 2 bases from J, the gap between germline ends came to 22 bases. Germline CDR1 SGHTA, CDR2 FQGNSA. The CDR3 has 19 amino acids. In the study's own analysis: Nucleated cell number was recorded as an estimate derived from reference gene primer amplification. Clones were read by immunoSEQ multiplex PCR, and TCRdb kept only the in-frame ones, dropping some. That table is the source of V, J and clone size, and D and trimming were worked out from the DNA. The repertoire includes a few hundred thousand clones, approximately 80% of them detected once, and approximately 18% sits in the top ten.

The specimen sequenced was peripheral blood. The chain employs TRBV7-2 and TRBJ2-3, with D possibly TRBD2 on 6 matching bases. The sequence came from an elderly woman with active or convalescent COVID-19. The CDR3, as DNA: TGTGCCAGCAGCTTAGACTCCCCGGGAGCCCAATCCAACACAGATACGCAGTATTTT. This codes for CASSLDSPGAQSNTDTQYF.